Shown below are 9 T cell receptor beta chains from a single sample sequenced in a study of T cell responses to AZD1222 COVID-19 vaccine. Clones were read by immunoSEQ multiplex PCR, and TCRdb kept only the in-frame ones, dropping some. The sample lists approximately 90,000 clones, around nine tenths seen once, with about 3% in the top ten. Material: peripheral blood, obtained on day 0 of AZD1222 vaccination. These receptor sequences come from an adult in good health.

The rearrangement uses TRBV5-1 and TRBJ2-3; a possible D gene is TRBD2 (6 bases). Trimming removed 4 bases from V and 6 bases from J, with 12 bases in between. The germline V gene has CDR1 SGHRS and CDR2 YFSETQ. The CDR3 spans 13 residues. CDR3 sequence reads: CASSRGTSDTQYF. The CDR3 DNA reads as TGCGCCAGCAGCCGCGGGACCTCCGATACGCAGTATTTT.

The count of this clone is one. The gene calls are TRBV5-1 and TRBJ2-3; no reliable D call. Germline-derived CDR1 and CDR2 are SGHRS and YFSETQ. V was clipped by 5 bases and J by 0 bases, with 4 bases between them. CDR3 length equals 12 residues. As DNA, the CDR3 is TGCGCCAGCAGGGCTAGCACAGATACGCAGTATTTT. It encodes CASRASTDTQYF.

As concerns this clone: An end of the junction does not agree with germline; a read error may underlie this. This sequence joins TRBV28 and TRBJ2-7; D call uncertain. Germline CDR1 and CDR2: MDHEN and SYDVKM. This CDR3 has 12 residues. The CDR3 is CASSMGYSPTSF. DNA for the CDR3: TGTGCCAGCAGTATGGGATACAGCCCAACTTCCTTC.

The chain carries TRBV5-1 and TRBJ2-1; no definite D call. Trimming pared 2 bases from V and 2 bases from J, leaving 8 bases between. The CDR3 is 14 amino acids. The germline V gene encodes CDR1 SGHRS and CDR2 YFSETQ. In DNA, the CDR3 is TGCGCCAGCAGCTTTGACATCCCCTACAATGAGCAGTTCTTC. Translating it yields CASSFDIPYNEQFF.

The rearrangement joins TRBV6-5 to TRBJ2-1; D may be TRBD1 (6 bases). Between the trimmed V and J ends, which lost 0 bases and 5 bases, there was a span of 11 bases. The CDR3 loop spans 15 amino acids. CDR1 and CDR2 from the germline V gene are MNHEY and SVGAGI. As DNA, the CDR3 is TGTGCCAGCAGTTACTCGTGGACAGACGACAATGAGCAGTTCTTC. This sequence encodes CASSYSWTDDNEQFF.

This chain joins TRBV11-3 and TRBJ2-2; 8 bases map to TRBD1. V was pared by 5 bases and J by 1 base, with 6 bases of the junction left unmatched. The CDR3 spans 16 residues. Germline V gene sequence: CDR1 SGHNT, CDR2 YENEEA. CDR3 sequence: CASSPRQGKNTGELFF. In DNA, the CDR3 is TGTGCCAGCAGCCCTAGACAGGGGAAGAACACCGGGGAGCTGTTTTTT.

This clone was recorded only once. The gene calls are TRBV24-1 and TRBJ2-5, with 8 bases fitting TRBD1. The CDR3 has 16 residues. The germline CDR1 and CDR2 sequences are KGHDR and SFDVKD. With 2 bases clipped from V and 5 bases from J, the junction kept 9 bases outside the gene matches. CDR3 coding DNA: TGTGCCACCAGTGATTCCGGCAGGGGGCCTGGGGAGACCCAGTACTTC. Protein: CATSDSGRGPGETQYF.

CDR3 in amino acids: CASSEKELTTYEQYF. DNA of the CDR3: TGTGCCAGCAGTGAGAAGGAGTTAACAACCTACGAGCAGTACTTC. The chain joins TRBV6-1 to TRBJ2-7; D is ambiguous. Germline V gene data show CDR1 as MNHNS and CDR2 as SASEGT. CDR3 length: 15 amino acids. V dropped 3 bases and J dropped 2 bases, with 14 bases sitting between them.

This sequence joins TRBV7-9 and TRBJ1-2, with 7 bases lining up with TRBD1. Trimming removed 3 bases from V and 2 bases from J; junction bases left unmatched: 3. This CDR3 contains 14 residues. Germline lookup yields CDR1 SEHNR and CDR2 FQNEAQ (reference sequence). The CDR3: CASSLTGLNYGYTF. CDR3 in DNA: TGTGCCAGCAGCTTGACAGGGCTCAACTATGGCTACACCTTC.